Below are 17 T cell receptor beta chains sequenced from a single sample in a study of cytomegalovirus exposure and HLA in healthy donors. Assay: immunoSEQ multiplex PCR; the TCRdb copy retains only in-frame clones and omits some. This sample carries tens of thousands of clones, roughly 97% of them seen once, and the ten largest clones take around 2.2%. Sequenced input: PBMCs. The receptors derive from a man aged 18 to 30 in good health and CMV-seronegative.

The chain joins TRBV7-2 to TRBJ2-3; D might be TRBD2 (5 bases). The CDR3 totals 14 residues. Trimming left V 7 bases short and J 4 bases short, with 15 bases between. Germline CDR1 reads SGHTA; CDR2 reads FQGNSA. CDR3 amino acids: CASKSYGNSDTQYF. As DNA, the CDR3 is TGTGCCAGCAAGTCTTACGGGAATTCAGATACGCAGTATTTT.

The genes are TRBV7-8 and TRBJ1-1; perhaps TRBD1 as D (6 bases). The V and J ends lost 5 bases and 7 bases respectively, with 17 bases between them. The CDR3 has 14 residues. Germline CDR1 and CDR2: SGHVS and FQNEAQ. CDR3: CASSRTGTPIEAFF. Written as DNA, the CDR3 is TGTGCCAGCAGCCGTACCGGGACACCCATTGAAGCTTTCTTT. Combining the CDR3 with reference TRBV7-8 and TRBJ1-1 gives the whole variable domain GAGVSQSPRYKVAKRGQDVALRCDPISGHVSLFWYQQALGQGPEFLTYFQNEAQLDKSGLPSDRFFAERPEGSVSTLKIQRTQQEDSAVYLCASSRTGTPIEAFFGQGTRLTVV.

The genes are TRBV2 and TRBJ2-1; D remains unclear. This CDR3 has 14 residues. Germline CDR1 SNHLY, CDR2 FYNNEI. V was cut by 5 bases and J by 0 bases, with 8 bases left in between. In DNA form, the CDR3 reads TGTGCCAGCAGTTCTGCAGTCTCCTACAATGAGCAGTTCTTC. It codes for CASSSAVSYNEQFF.

The V gene is TRBV6-6, the J gene TRBJ1-5; D call uncertain. V was cut by 0 bases and J by 4 bases, with 10 bases left in between. The CDR3 covers 15 residues. Germline values: CDR1 MNHNY, CDR2 SVGAGI (reference sequence). CDR3 nucleotide sequence: TGTGCCAGCAGTTACTCTGGGCGTTCAAATCAGCCCCAGCATTTT. It codes for CASSYSGRSNQPQHF.

The V call is TRBV6-5, the J call TRBJ2-5; a possible D gene is TRBD1 (5 bases). The germline V gene has CDR1 MNHEY and CDR2 SVGAGI. Deletions cut 7 bases from V and 5 bases from J, with 17 bases between. CDR3 size: 14 residues. The CDR3 is CASTHRGRVETQYF. Here the CDR3 DNA reads TGTGCCAGCACTCACCGCGGCAGGGTTGAGACCCAGTACTTC.

This chain connects TRBV25-1 to TRBJ2-5; 9 positions match TRBD2. CDR3 size: 16 residues. CDR1 MGHDK and CDR2 SYGVNS come from the germline V gene. J lost 6 bases, V lost 6 bases, and 14 bases had no gene match. The CDR3 DNA reads TGTGCCAGCAGACCAACCGTCGCGGGAGGGATCAAGACCCAGTACTTC. This translates into CASRPTVAGGIKTQYF.

The chain joins TRBV30 to TRBJ1-1; 8 bases are shared with TRBD1. Unmatched junction bases numbered 3, after V lost 3 bases and J lost 0 bases. Looked up from germline, CDR1 is GTSNPN and CDR2 is SVGIG (reference sequence). The CDR3 runs 14 residues. CDR3: CAWRGQDMNTEAFF. In nucleotides, the CDR3 is TGTGCCTGGAGGGGACAGGACATGAACACTGAAGCTTTCTTT.

This rearrangement joins TRBV27 to TRBJ2-1, with 7 nucleotides matching TRBD2. Germline V CDR1 and CDR2: MNHEY, SMNVEV (reference sequence). V lost 5 bases to trimming and J lost 8 bases; unmatched junction nucleotides: 12. CDR3 size: 15 residues. CDR3 bases: TGTGCCAGCAGTGCGCAGCCGGGAGGTTTTGATGAGCAGTTCTTC. Protein product: CASSAQPGGFDEQFF.

The V and J genes are TRBV28 and TRBJ2-1; D is perhaps TRBD2 (5 bases). Germline V gene sequence: CDR1 MDHEN, CDR2 SYDVKM. This CDR3 spans 14 amino acids. Trimming shortened V by 2 bases and J by 5 bases, and 10 bases separated the two germline ends. The chain's CDR3 is CASSLGADHNEQFF. CDR3 coding DNA: TGTGCCAGCAGTTTAGGAGCGGACCACAATGAGCAGTTCTTC. The whole variable domain, filled in from reference TRBV28 and TRBJ2-1, reads DVKVTQSSRYLVKRTGEKVFLECVQDMDHENMFWYRQDPGLGLRLIYFSYDVKMKEKGDIPEGYSVSREKKERFSLILESASTNQTSMYLCASSLGADHNEQFFGPGTRLTVL.

J is TRBJ2-1 and V is TRBV5-6; 11 nucleotides line up with TRBD2. The germline V gene has CDR1 SGHDT and CDR2 YYEEEE. The CDR3 consists of 17 residues. The junction had 3 bases not matched to a gene; V was cut back by 1 base and J by 0 bases. DNA for the CDR3: TGTGCCAGCAGCTTGCCTAGCGGGAGGTTCTCCTACAATGAGCAGTTCTTC. Protein: CASSLPSGRFSYNEQFF.

The chain joins TRBV6-1 to TRBJ1-1; the D gene is possibly TRBD1 (6 bases). With 6 bases removed from V and 6 bases from J, the gap between germline ends came to 17 bases. Germline V gives CDR1 MNHNS, CDR2 SASEGT. This CDR3 comprises 14 residues. The CDR3 here is CASSLTGPDAEAFF. The CDR3 DNA reads as TGTGCCAGCAGCCTTACAGGGCCAGACGCTGAAGCTTTCTTT.

This chain joins TRBV5-1 and TRBJ2-1; possible D gene TRBD1, 6 bases. The germline gives CDR1 SGHRS, CDR2 YFSETQ. With 5 bases removed from V and 8 bases from J, the gap between germline ends came to 11 bases. CDR3 size: 12 residues. The CDR3 protein is CASRGAGDEQFF. The CDR3 DNA reads as TGCGCCAGCAGGGGGGCAGGGGATGAGCAGTTCTTC.

This chain uses TRBV7-9 with TRBJ1-1, with D perhaps matching TRBD1 (5 bases). Trimming shortened V by 8 bases and J by 4 bases, and 14 bases separated the two germline ends. The CDR3 runs 13 residues. In germline, CDR1 is SEHNR, CDR2 FQNEAQ (reference sequence). DNA of the CDR3: TGTGCCAGCCGGACGGGCGGGGGCACTGAAGCTTTCTTT. Residues: CASRTGGGTEAFF.

V and J are TRBV5-6 and TRBJ2-5, with TRBD1 matching over 7 bases. V was pared by 3 bases and J by 3 bases, with 2 bases of the junction left unmatched. Germline values: CDR1 SGHDT, CDR2 YYEEEE. There are 13 residues in the CDR3. The CDR3: CASSWGQKETQYF. CDR3 DNA sequence: TGTGCCAGCAGCTGGGGACAGAAAGAGACCCAGTACTTC.

The J gene is TRBJ1-2, the V gene TRBV19; D is unclear. Germline CDR1 LNHDA, CDR2 SQIVND (reference sequence). This CDR3 comprises 13 residues. V lost 7 bases and J 4 bases, leaving 13 bases between the germline ends. In DNA, the CDR3 is TGTGCCAGTAATCCCCAGCGGACCTATGGCTACACCTTC. It specifies CASNPQRTYGYTF.

The chain joins TRBV11-3 to TRBJ1-1; a possible D gene is TRBD1 (6 bases). Looked up from germline, CDR1 is SGHNT and CDR2 is YENEEA. The CDR3 is made up of 14 amino acids. Trimming took off 5 bases at V and 7 bases at J, with 17 bases between the two ends. CDR3 in amino acids: CASSLTQGPYEAFF. For the CDR3, the DNA is TGTGCCAGCAGCCTAACTCAGGGGCCCTATGAAGCTTTCTTT.

The CDR3 DNA is TGTGCCAGCAGCTTAGGACTAGCGGGAGGCCACGAGCAGTACTTC. Encoded protein: CASSLGLAGGHEQYF. The rearrangement uses TRBV11-2 and TRBJ2-7, with 13 bases identical to TRBD2. Germline CDR1 is SGHAT and CDR2 is FQNNGV. CDR3 size: 15 residues. V shed 1 base and J 5 bases; nucleotides not matched to a gene: 2.